The T cell receptor beta chain under discussion was sequenced for a study of blood T cell repertoires in COVID-19 (dated by TCRdb to the early 2020s). Looking at the study overall: Samples covering the acute and convalescent phases of COVID-19 were provided by collaborators in the United States, Italy and Spain. The dataset comprised deeply sampled blood TCRbeta repertoires from subjects exposed to, actively infected with, or recovered from COVID-19. Sample metadata almost always included a de-identified subject ID, COVID-19 status, age in years and sex. Samples came from the ongoing ImmuneRACE study (first 160 participants) plus 1,254 subjects from 6 global collaborators. The material from the prospective study consisted of cDNA or gDNA derived from T cells, B-cell-depleted T cells, or PBMCs. Where available, HLA class I and class II types were obtained from metadata supplied by the sample provider rather than from assay-based typing. The repertoires were made available in a free public database intended to serve as a resource for research on the immune response to SARS-CoV-2.

TCRbeta CDR3 regions were amplified from genomic DNA by means of the immunoSEQ Assay, a bias-controlled multiplex PCR. Processing in the source paper ran as follows. The number of nucleated cells in each sample was estimated from the amplification of reference gene primers within the assay. To quantify the absolute abundance of each unique TCRbeta CDR3 rearrangement, sequence reads were collapsed and filtered. Productive Simpson clonality was computed per sample as the square root of Simpson's diversity index over productive rearrangements. The source is immuneACCESS, and TCRdb retained only in-frame sequences with V and J called. Part of the clones is not carried over; for the studies checked, unresolved V genes explain less than half of this, and the remainder is unexplained. That table gives V, J and clone size, and the DNA gave D and trimming. Within this sample are approximately 150,000 clones, with more than 70% of them counted one time only. The ten largest account for more than 1.4% of the sample.

According to the germline V gene, CDR1 reads SGHDT and CDR2 reads YYEEEE. V loses 2 bases at its end and J loses 3 bases; junction bases beyond the gene matches: 6. Inclusive of the bounding cysteine and phenylalanine, the CDR3 is 17 residues long. Left in the record is the CDR3 DNA by itself, 51 bases read in frame from the first base. The collaborating institutions used their own protocols to collect whole blood in K2EDTA tubes. For TCRbeta analysis, collaborator samples were shipped as frozen whole blood, as isolated PBMCs, or as DNA extracted from either sample type. For this clone: Its antigen remains undetermined. Base qualities are not recorded, but no much larger clone differs from it by a single base.

Study-wide conclusions, independent of this receptor: How much clinical and demographic metadata was included differed by source and by participant, and the metadata was provided uncurated.

The receptor was isolated from a man between 60 and 70 years old with acute or convalescent COVID-19. Sequencing was carried out using peripheral blood. The sequence joins TRBV5-6 to TRBJ1-4; the junction holds 11 bases that match TRBD1. In nucleotide form, the sequence is TGTGCCAGCAGCTTAGGACAGGGGGCCTGGGCTAATGAAAAACTGTTTTTT. Its translation is CASSLGQGAWANEKLFF.